This entry lists 32 T cell receptor beta chains sequenced from one sample in a study of blood T cell repertoires in COVID-19. The protocol was immunoSEQ multiplex PCR, while the TCRdb copy is restricted to in-frame clones and leaves out a portion. Here the sample spans 200,000 to 300,000 clones, roughly 90% being singletons. Source material: peripheral blood. These TCRs come from a man aged 55 to 70 who had recovered from COVID-19.

The V and J genes are TRBV5-1 and TRBJ2-2; maybe TRBD1 (5 bases). V was trimmed by 4 bases and J by 1 base, leaving 11 bases between them. In germline, CDR1 is SGHRS, CDR2 YFSETQ. The CDR3 extends over 15 amino acids. As DNA, the CDR3 is TGCGCCAGCAGCCCCTCAGGGATGAACACCGGGGAGCTGTTTTTT. Its protein is CASSPSGMNTGELFF. Full variable domain (outside the CDR3, taken from reference TRBV5-1 and TRBJ2-2): KAGVTQTPRYLIKTRGQQVTLSCSPISGHRSVSWYQQTPGQGLQFLFEYFSETQRNKGNFPGRFSGRQFSNSRSEMNVSTLELGDSALYLCASSPSGMNTGELFFGEGSRLTVL.

This clone showed up just once. The chain links TRBV20-1 to TRBJ1-1; D perhaps matches TRBD1 (5 bases). The CDR3 consists of 11 residues. Looked up from germline, CDR1 is DFQATT and CDR2 is SNEGSKA (reference sequence). Trimming left V 7 bases short and J 8 bases short, with 14 bases between. The CDR3 DNA reads as TGCAGTGGCCAGGGCAGGGCGGAAGCTTTCTTT. Protein: CSGQGRAEAFF.

The CDR3 loop reads CASSRRQGANEKLFF. The CDR3 DNA follows: TGTGCCAGCAGCAGGCGACAGGGCGCTAATGAAAAACTGTTTTTT. The chain has TRBV5-4 and TRBJ1-4; 7 positions match TRBD1. V lost 4 bases and J lost 3; bases outside the gene matches: 6. The CDR3 covers 15 residues. Germline lookup yields CDR1 SGHNT and CDR2 YYREEE (reference sequence).

This clone was detected once. The chain couples TRBV10-3 to TRBJ2-1; the D is unclear. The germline CDR1 and CDR2 sequences are ENHRY and SYGVKD. V lost 7 bases to trimming and J lost 3 bases, with 7 bases between them. The CDR3 sequence is 12 residues long. CDR3 bases: TGTGCCATCAAACTTTTCTACAATGAGCAGTTCTTC. It specifies CAIKLFYNEQFF.

This chain links TRBV5-1 with TRBJ2-7, with 7 bases matching TRBD1. This CDR3 has 13 residues. Germline V lookup: CDR1 SGHRS, CDR2 YFSETQ. The V segment lost 3 bases and the J segment 7 bases; nucleotides outside the gene matches: 7. In nucleotides, the CDR3 is TGCGCCAGCAGCTGGGACAGCCCCCTTGAGCAGTACTTC. Protein sequence: CASSWDSPLEQYF.

The chain links TRBV10-3 to TRBJ2-3, with D maybe TRBD1 (6 bases). Trimming removed 6 bases at V and 6 bases at J, with 10 bases between. Per germline, CDR1 ENHRY and CDR2 SYGVKD. The CDR3 consists of 12 residues. Written as DNA, the CDR3 is TGTGCCATCAGACTCCAGGGGGATACGCAGTATTTT. Its protein is CAIRLQGDTQYF.

The chain combines TRBV5-1 with TRBJ2-3; D uncertain. V lost 0 bases and J lost 2, with 7 bases in between. The germline gives CDR1 SGHRS, CDR2 YFSETQ. This CDR3 has 14 residues. Here the CDR3 DNA reads TGCGCCAGCAGCTTGGACAGAAACACAGATACGCAGTATTTT. Translated: CASSLDRNTDTQYF. Full variable domain (remainder filled in from reference TRBV5-1 and TRBJ2-3): KAGVTQTPRYLIKTRGQQVTLSCSPISGHRSVSWYQQTPGQGLQFLFEYFSETQRNKGNFPGRFSGRQFSNSRSEMNVSTLELGDSALYLCASSLDRNTDTQYFGPGTRLTVL.

V gene TRBV18 combines with J gene TRBJ2-1, with D perhaps TRBD2 (5 bases). CDR3 size: 17 residues. Trimming shortened V by 6 bases and J by 0 bases, and 18 bases separated the two germline ends. Looked up from germline, CDR1 is KGHSH and CDR2 is LQKENI. As DNA, the CDR3 is TGTGCCAGCTCTCTGACTACCGTCTTTAACTCCTACAATGAGCAGTTCTTC. Translating gives CASSLTTVFNSYNEQFF.

The chain is built from TRBV7-2 and TRBJ2-7; D possibly corresponds to TRBD1 (6 bases). The CDR3 is 17 residues long. The V gene lost 5 bases and the J gene lost 0 bases, with 20 bases spanning the gap. The germline gives CDR1 SGHTA, CDR2 FQGNSA. The CDR3 DNA is TGTGCCAGCAGCCTCATGCTGGTGGCAGGGGCCTCCTACGAGCAGTACTTC. As protein: CASSLMLVAGASYEQYF.

This rearrangement joins TRBV10-3 to TRBJ1-2; unclear D gene. The length of the CDR3 is 13 residues. In germline, CDR1 is ENHRY, CDR2 SYGVKD. Trimming shortened V by 6 bases and J by 2 bases, and 10 bases separated the two germline ends. CDR3 sequence: CAIRQFPNYGYTF. The CDR3 nucleotides are TGTGCCATCAGACAGTTTCCGAACTATGGCTACACCTTC.

The chain has TRBV24-1 and TRBJ2-1; TRBD2 aligns across 8 bases. The CDR3 is 16 amino acids. In germline, CDR1 is KGHDR, CDR2 SFDVKD. The ends lost 1 base at V and 4 bases at J; junction bases unmatched: 5. The CDR3 DNA follows: TGTGCCACCAGTGATTTCCGTGCGGGGGGATACAATGAGCAGTTCTTC. This codes for CATSDFRAGGYNEQFF.

The gene calls are TRBV5-1 and TRBJ1-4; a possible D gene is TRBD1 (6 bases). V lost 4 bases and J lost 10, with 23 bases in between. The CDR3 consists of 16 residues. Germline V gene data show CDR1 as SGHRS and CDR2 as YFSETQ. DNA for the CDR3: TGCGCCAGCAGCCCGCGAGAGCGACAGGCCGGCGGAAAACTGTTTTTT. Amino acids: CASSPRERQAGGKLFF. Looking up the rest from reference TRBV5-1 and TRBJ1-4 gives the full variable domain: KAGVTQTPRYLIKTRGQQVTLSCSPISGHRSVSWYQQTPGQGLQFLFEYFSETQRNKGNFPGRFSGRQFSNSRSEMNVSTLELGDSALYLCASSPRERQAGGKLFFGSGTQLSVL.

This clone was seen more than once but under ten times. The chain links TRBV3-1 (or the pseudogene TRBV3-2) to TRBJ1-4; D remains ambiguous. The V end was cut by 2 bases, the J end by 6 bases, with 7 bases between. Germline CDR1 is LGHDT and CDR2 is YNNKEL (reference sequence). CDR3 length: 13 amino acids. The CDR3 loop reads CASSQLSYEKLFF. In nucleotides, the CDR3 is TGTGCCAGCAGCCAACTGTCCTATGAAAAACTGTTTTTT.

DNA of the CDR3: TGTGCCAGCAGCCAGCCTAGCGGGGGTCGCGAGCAGTACTTC. It specifies CASSQPSGGREQYF. This chain links TRBV3-1 (or the pseudogene TRBV3-2) with TRBJ2-7; 10 bases align to TRBD2. The ends lost 3 bases at V and 6 bases at J; junction bases unmatched: 5. Germline values: CDR1 LGHDT, CDR2 YNNKEL (reference sequence). There are 14 residues in the CDR3.

A single count supports this clone. The V and J genes are TRBV3-1 (or the pseudogene TRBV3-2) and TRBJ2-4; 14 nucleotides agree with TRBD2. CDR3 length: 18 residues. Trimming took 5 bases from V and 1 from J; bases not matched to a gene: 7. Per germline, CDR1 LGHDT and CDR2 YNNKEL (reference sequence). The CDR3 DNA reads as TGTGCCAGCAGCAGACTAGCGGGGGGGCCTGTGGCCAAAAACATTCAGTACTTC. Amino acid sequence: CASSRLAGGPVAKNIQYF.

This clone was counted a single time. This chain links TRBV10-3 with TRBJ2-2; no clear D. This CDR3 is 14 amino acids long. Germline V lookup: CDR1 ENHRY, CDR2 SYGVKD. V lost 2 bases to trimming and J lost 1 base, with 5 bases between them. The CDR3 bases are TGTGCCATCAGTGAGCAACAGAACACCGGGGAGCTGTTTTTT. Protein product: CAISEQQNTGELFF.

This chain uses TRBV7-2 with TRBJ1-1; D not certain. CDR1 is SGHTA, CDR2 FQGNSA, per germline. The CDR3 loop spans 17 amino acids. Trimming left V 5 bases short and J 3 bases short, with 22 bases between. CDR3 residues: CASSPRVGRVWDTEAFF. In DNA, the CDR3 is TGTGCCAGCAGCCCGCGGGTAGGGAGGGTTTGGGACACTGAAGCTTTCTTT.

The DNA of the CDR3 is TGTGCCAGCAGCTGGACAGGGGACTATGGCTACACCTTC. The encoded protein is CASSWTGDYGYTF. The gene calls are TRBV2 and TRBJ1-2; 9 bases map to TRBD1. CDR3 size: 13 residues. Unmatched junction bases numbered 2, after V lost 6 bases and J lost 3 bases. Germline CDR1 and CDR2: SNHLY and FYNNEI. The whole variable domain, remainder taken from reference TRBV2 and TRBJ1-2, is EPEVTQTPSHQVTQMGQEVILRCVPISNHLYFYWYRQILGQKVEFLVSFYNNEISEKSEIFDDQFSVERPDGSNFTLKIRSTKLEDSAMYFCASSWTGDYGYTFGSGTRLTVV.

This sequence joins TRBV12-3 or TRBV12-4 and TRBJ1-1, with TRBD1 matching over 7 bases. This CDR3 is built from 13 residues. With 3 bases clipped from V and 8 bases from J, the junction kept 6 bases outside the gene matches. In DNA, the CDR3 is TGTGCCAGCAGTTTTGCACCGGGACAGGAAGCTTTCTTT. Residues: CASSFAPGQEAFF.

The chain joins TRBV28 to TRBJ2-7; 7 bases are shared with TRBD1. The V segment lost 5 bases and the J segment 1 base; nucleotides outside the gene matches: 8. The V gene's germline CDR1 is MDHEN and CDR2 SYDVKM. The CDR3 runs 15 residues. In nucleotides, the CDR3 is TGTGCCAGCAGTCAAAGGGACAGCGGATCCTACGAGCAGTACGTC. It encodes CASSQRDSGSYEQYV.

The chain joins TRBV7-9 to TRBJ2-3; D gene ambiguous. The CDR3 has 12 amino acids. Trimming pared 4 bases from V and 2 bases from J, leaving 4 bases between. CDR1 is SEHNR and CDR2 is FQNEAQ in the germline V gene (reference sequence). The DNA for the CDR3 is TGTGCCAGCAGCTCGTACACAGATACGCAGTATTTT. Residues: CASSSYTDTQYF.

The chain couples TRBV6-6 to TRBJ2-3, with D perhaps matching TRBD1 (5 bases). Germline CDR1 and CDR2: MNHNY and SVGAGI (reference sequence). This CDR3 has 14 amino acids. V was clipped by 4 bases and J by 3 bases, with 11 bases between them. The CDR3 loop is CASSFPTGTDTQYF. The CDR3 DNA sequence: TGTGCCAGCAGTTTCCCCACAGGTACAGATACGCAGTATTTT.

This clone was counted a single time. The CDR3 DNA sequence: TGTGCCAGCAGCTCCACATTTGGACAGGGAAGGAATAACACCGGGGAGCTGTTTTTT. Protein sequence: CASSSTFGQGRNNTGELFF. V usage is TRBV9 and J usage is TRBJ2-2, with 8 positions matching TRBD1. CDR1 SGDLS and CDR2 YYNGEE come from the germline V gene. This CDR3 region has 19 residues. The V and J ends lost 4 bases and 2 bases, in that order; junction bases with no gene match: 16.

The chain recombines TRBV5-4 with TRBJ1-2, with 8 bases fitting TRBD1. With V trimmed by 4 bases and J by 7 bases, 9 bases remained unmatched. The CDR3 consists of 14 residues. Germline V CDR1 and CDR2: SGHNT, YYREEE (reference sequence). CDR3 bases: TGTGCCAGCAGCCCACGGACAGGGCAGGCTGGCTACACCTTC. Translation: CASSPRTGQAGYTF.

CDR3 protein: CATSDLGGASSYNEQFF. CDR3 bases: TGTGCCACCAGTGATTTAGGAGGGGCCAGCTCCTACAATGAGCAGTTCTTC. The chain employs TRBV24-1 and TRBJ2-1; possibly TRBD2 for D (6 bases). The V gene lost 1 base and the J gene lost 0 bases, with 12 bases spanning the gap. The CDR3 runs to 17 residues. Germline CDR1 reads KGHDR; CDR2 reads SFDVKD.

The genes are TRBV10-2 and TRBJ2-7; D may be TRBD1 (5 bases). This CDR3 region has 14 residues. V lost 5 bases and J lost 0, with 11 bases in between. Germline CDR1 reads WSHSY; CDR2 reads SAAADI. The CDR3 is CASSHQGFSYEQYF. The CDR3 nucleotides are TGCGCCAGCAGTCATCAGGGATTCTCCTACGAGCAGTACTTC.

The V call is TRBV12-5, the J call TRBJ1-2; TRBD1 aligns across 7 bases. Losses at the gene ends were 5 bases for V and 3 bases for J; bases not matched to a gene: 12. The CDR3 extends over 16 amino acids. The germline gives CDR1 LGHNT, CDR2 FRNRAP. CDR3 protein: CASGPRGQPLYYGYTF. In DNA form, the CDR3 reads TGTGCTAGTGGTCCCCGGGGACAGCCTCTTTACTATGGCTACACCTTC.

This chain uses TRBV5-1 with TRBJ2-5; 11 nucleotides align to TRBD2. CDR1 is SGHRS, CDR2 YFSETQ, per germline. Trimming removed 3 bases from V and 1 base from J; junction bases left unmatched: 8. CDR3 size: 17 residues. DNA of the CDR3: TGCGCCAGCAGCTCTCGTCCCGGGACTAGCGGCCAAGAGACCCAGTACTTC. It is translated as CASSSRPGTSGQETQYF.

This chain joins TRBV10-3 and TRBJ2-3, with 12 bases that match TRBD2. V was pared by 9 bases and J by 3 bases, with 1 base of the junction left unmatched. The germline V gene encodes CDR1 ENHRY and CDR2 SYGVKD. The CDR3 consists of 13 residues. The CDR3 region is CAITSGGTDTQYF. The CDR3 coding sequence is TGTGCCATAACTAGCGGGGGGACAGATACGCAGTATTTT.

There are many counts of this clone. V is TRBV19 and J is TRBJ1-5; D is possibly TRBD1 (5 bases). The CDR3 runs to 14 residues. Per the germline V gene, CDR1 is LNHDA and CDR2 is SQIVND (reference sequence). CDR3 residues: CATKGVRKNQPQHF. In nucleotides, the CDR3 is TGTGCTACCAAAGGGGTACGTAAAAATCAGCCCCAGCATTTT.

V is TRBV5-1 and J is TRBJ2-7; 7 nucleotides line up with TRBD2. Germline loops: CDR1 SGHRS, CDR2 YFSETQ. CDR3 length: 15 residues. The V and J ends lost 3 bases and 0 bases, in that order; junction bases with no gene match: 6. The chain's CDR3 is CASSSTGTTSYEQYF. The CDR3 coding sequence is TGCGCCAGCAGCTCCACCGGGACTACCTCCTACGAGCAGTACTTC.

The table lists this clone with a count of one. The chain carries TRBV20-1 and TRBJ2-3, with D possibly TRBD1 on 5 matching bases. Germline V gene data show CDR1 as DFQATT and CDR2 as SNEGSKA (reference sequence). The CDR3 spans 11 residues. Trimming took off 7 bases at V and 11 bases at J, with 16 bases between the two ends. The CDR3 protein is CSVDSGAGQYF. DNA of the CDR3: TGCAGTGTAGACAGTGGGGCTGGGCAGTATTTT.